The 20 T cell receptor beta chains below come from one sample, sequenced in a study of human T cells and chemical hapten exposure. Each CDR3 protein is one row after TCRdb ran MiXCR on the RACE reads. The data show roughly 80,000 distinct CDR3 sequences, roughly a tenth seen once. Time point: patch test 1, 2 weeks after DPC sensitization. Treatment given: therapeutic diphenylcyclopropenone sensitization with weekly scalp DPC. The specimen comprised whole blood, sampled in connection with sensitization to the hapten diphenylcyclopropenone (DPC). The source is a woman aged 45 to 65 with alopecia areata. Some clones in this sample may be carry-over from other donors' samples.

This clonotype was counted only a few times. The chain carries TRBV3-1 and TRBJ1-2; D may be TRBD1 (5 bases). The CDR3 loop spans 14 amino acids. The V end was cut by 1 base, the J end by 6 bases, with 12 bases between. Germline V gene sequence: CDR1 LGHDT, CDR2 YNNKEL (reference sequence). CDR3 sequence: CASSQGQRANGYTF. CDR3 sequence (DNA): TGTGCCAGCAGCCAAGGACAGCGAGCCAATGGCTACACCTTC. Together with reference TRBV3-1 and TRBJ1-2, the CDR3 gives the full variable domain: DTAVSQTPKYLVTQMGNDKSIKCEQNLGHDTMYWYKQDSKKFLKIMFSYNNKELIINETVPNRFSPKSPDKAHLNLHINSLELGDSAVYFCASSQGQRANGYTFGSGTRLTVV.

In its sample, this clonotype was seen many times. This chain uses TRBV12-3 or TRBV12-4 with TRBJ2-2, with 12 bases aligning to TRBD1. CDR3 length: 15 residues. J gave up 7 bases and V 6 bases, and 6 bases lay outside the gene matches. DNA for the CDR3: TGTGCCAGCAGCGCGGGACAGGGGGCTAGCGGGGAGCTGTTTTTT. This encodes CASSAGQGASGELFF.

V gene TRBV6-2 or TRBV6-3 combines with J gene TRBJ2-3; D may be TRBD2 (6 bases). Looked up from germline, CDR1 is MNHEY and CDR2 is SVGEGT. The V end lost 4 bases, the J end lost 3 bases, and 11 bases lay between the germline ends. The CDR3 length is 14 residues. CDR3 sequence reads: CASSFSSETDTQYF. Here the CDR3 DNA reads TGTGCCAGCAGTTTTTCTAGCGAGACAGATACGCAGTATTTT.

CDR3 nucleotides: TGTGCCAGCAGTCAGAGAAATCAGCCCCAGCATTTT. This sequence encodes CASSQRNQPQHF. V is TRBV28 and J is TRBJ1-5; D not certain. The CDR3 runs 12 residues. V was clipped by 5 bases and J by 4 bases, with 6 bases between them. Germline V gene lookup returns CDR1 MDHEN and CDR2 SYDVKM.

This clonotype was recorded a few times. This chain links TRBV12-3 or TRBV12-4 with TRBJ2-7; maybe TRBD1 (5 bases). This CDR3 comprises 13 residues. Trimming left V 4 bases short and J 2 bases short, with 9 bases between. CDR3 protein: CASSSGNTYEQYF. In DNA, the CDR3 is TGTGCCAGCAGTTCAGGGAACACCTACGAGCAGTACTTC.

This clonotype was seen ten or more times. This sequence joins TRBV7-9 and TRBJ1-5, with D uncertain. Germline V CDR1 and CDR2: SEHNR, FQNEAQ (reference sequence). The CDR3 runs 14 residues. Trimming stripped 7 bases from V and 2 bases from J, with 12 bases between. The CDR3 spells CASMSAEGNQPQHF. In DNA, the CDR3 is TGTGCCAGCATGAGTGCGGAGGGCAATCAGCCCCAGCATTTT.

This clonotype was seen at least ten times. V and J are TRBV7-3 and TRBJ1-1; D remains unclear. Germline lookup yields CDR1 SGHTA and CDR2 FQGTGA. Deletions cut 1 base from V and 1 base from J, with 7 bases between. This CDR3 comprises 14 residues. In DNA, the CDR3 is TGTGCCAGCAGCTTAAGTCCGGGGAACACTGAAGCTTTCTTT. Translation: CASSLSPGNTEAFF.

This clonotype was picked up a small number of times. This rearrangement joins TRBV7-2 to TRBJ1-4, with TRBD1 as a possible D gene (5 bases). Trimming took off 0 bases at V and 2 bases at J, with 7 bases between the two ends. This CDR3 region has 15 residues. Germline V gene lookup returns CDR1 SGHTA and CDR2 FQGNSA. As DNA, the CDR3 is TGTGCCAGCAGCTTAGCAGCAGGGACTAATGAAAAACTGTTTTTT. Amino acids: CASSLAAGTNEKLFF.

The table lists this clonotype with a few counts. The chain links TRBV18 to TRBJ1-6, with a weak D call TRBD1 (6 bases). Trimming shortened V by 3 bases and J by 7 bases, and 10 bases separated the two germline ends. CDR1 and CDR2 from the germline V gene are KGHSH and LQKENI. CDR3 length equals 14 residues. The CDR3 spells CASSPPGVNSPLHF. DNA of the CDR3: TGTGCCAGCTCACCCCCAGGGGTGAATTCACCCCTCCACTTT.

This clonotype was seen repeatedly, ten times or more. The rearrangement links TRBV4-3 to TRBJ2-7; 10 bases line up with TRBD1. V was pared by 5 bases and J by 5 bases, with 12 bases of the junction left unmatched. Per the germline V gene, CDR1 is LGHNA and CDR2 is YSLEER. This CDR3 spans 16 amino acids. This chain's CDR3 is CASSGVPGQGNHEQYF. The CDR3 DNA is TGCGCCAGCAGCGGGGTACCGGGACAGGGGAACCACGAGCAGTACTTC.

The gene calls are TRBV7-9 and TRBJ2-1; D unresolved. V lost 3 bases to trimming and J lost 0 bases, with 12 bases between them. This CDR3 has 16 residues. Germline loops: CDR1 SEHNR, CDR2 FQNEAQ (reference sequence). CDR3: CASSLSGRSSYNEQFF. CDR3 nucleotides: TGTGCCAGCAGCTTGTCCGGACGAAGCTCCTACAATGAGCAGTTCTTC.

The chain joins TRBV11-2 to TRBJ2-2; weak D call: TRBD1 (6 bases). Germline assignment: CDR1 SGHAT and CDR2 FQNNGV. Trimming stripped 8 bases from V and 1 base from J, with 11 bases between. The CDR3 is 14 residues long. This CDR3 reads CASLAGENTGELFF. CDR3 coding DNA: TGTGCCAGCCTGGCAGGGGAGAACACCGGGGAGCTGTTTTTT. Full variable domain (rest looked up from reference TRBV11-2 and TRBJ2-2): EAGVAQSPRYKIIEKRQSVAFWCNPISGHATLYWYQQILGQGPKLLIQFQNNGVVDDSQLPKDRFSAERLKGVDSTLKIQPAKLEDSAVYLCASLAGENTGELFFGEGSRLTVL.

This clonotype appeared many times. This chain connects TRBV2 to TRBJ1-4, with TRBD1 as a possible D gene (5 bases). This CDR3 spans 13 amino acids. CDR1 is SNHLY and CDR2 is FYNNEI in the germline V gene. V was shortened by 3 bases and J by 7 bases, with 9 bases between the two germline ends. The chain's CDR3 is CASSDRAGEKLFF. The CDR3, as DNA: TGTGCCAGCAGTGACAGGGCGGGTGAAAAACTGTTTTTT.

In its sample, this clonotype was seen many times. V usage is TRBV2 and J usage is TRBJ1-2, with no clear D. The CDR3 runs to 14 residues. V was pared by 5 bases and J by 2 bases, with 12 bases between. The germline CDR1 and CDR2 sequences are SNHLY and FYNNEI. CDR3 protein: CASSTDLLNYGYTF. The CDR3 DNA is TGTGCCAGCAGTACAGACCTCCTGAACTATGGCTACACCTTC.

The chain recombines TRBV7-9 with TRBJ2-4; 7 positions match TRBD1. Losses at the gene ends were 5 bases for V and 6 bases for J; bases not matched to a gene: 10. The CDR3 sequence is 15 residues long. Germline loops: CDR1 SEHNR, CDR2 FQNEAQ (reference sequence). CDR3 coding DNA: TGTGCCAGCAGCCCGCAGGGACAGACCTTAAACATTCAGTACTTC. Its translation: CASSPQGQTLNIQYF.

There are many counts of this clonotype. The chain joins TRBV12-3 or TRBV12-4 to TRBJ2-7; 9 bases match TRBD1. CDR3 length equals 14 residues. The V gene end was trimmed by 8 bases and the J gene end by 0 bases; junction bases not matched to a gene: 5. As DNA, the CDR3 is TGTGCCAGCGCTCGGACAGGGGCCTCCTACGAGCAGTACTTC. It yields the protein CASARTGASYEQYF.

The chain links TRBV3-1 to TRBJ2-6; D possibly corresponds to TRBD1 (6 bases). The germline V gene has CDR1 LGHDT and CDR2 YNNKEL (reference sequence). The CDR3 runs 17 residues. V was shortened by 0 bases and J by 1 base, with 10 bases between the two germline ends. For the CDR3, the DNA is TGTGCCAGCAGCCAAGATAGGGGGAAATCTGGGGCCAACGTCCTGACTTTC. It codes for CASSQDRGKSGANVLTF.

This clonotype turned up a few times. The rearrangement uses TRBV12-3 or TRBV12-4 and TRBJ2-5; 7 bases fit TRBD1. The CDR3 covers 15 residues. J gave up 0 bases and V 5 bases, and 6 bases lay outside the gene matches. CDR3 loop: CASSPRDSHQETQYF. The CDR3 DNA reads TGTGCCAGCAGTCCACGGGACAGCCACCAAGAGACCCAGTACTTC.

This clonotype showed up just a few times. The chain employs TRBV3-1 and TRBJ2-6; D is undetermined. In germline, CDR1 is LGHDT, CDR2 YNNKEL (reference sequence). V was shortened by 2 bases and J by 0 bases, with 11 bases between the two germline ends. The CDR3 consists of 17 residues. The CDR3 bases are TGTGCCAGCAGCCAAAGATCTCGGTTCTCTGGGGCCAACGTCCTGACTTTC. This codes for CASSQRSRFSGANVLTF.

There are many counts of this clonotype. The genes are TRBV27 and TRBJ2-3; 7 positions match TRBD2. V shed 4 bases and J 6 bases; nucleotides not matched to a gene: 19. CDR1 and CDR2 from the germline V gene are MNHEY and SMNVEV (reference sequence). The CDR3 totals 18 residues. CDR3 bases: TGTGCCAGCAGTTCCCCGAGGGCGTCTAGCGGAGCCGGGGATACGCAGTATTTT. This translates into CASSSPRASSGAGDTQYF.